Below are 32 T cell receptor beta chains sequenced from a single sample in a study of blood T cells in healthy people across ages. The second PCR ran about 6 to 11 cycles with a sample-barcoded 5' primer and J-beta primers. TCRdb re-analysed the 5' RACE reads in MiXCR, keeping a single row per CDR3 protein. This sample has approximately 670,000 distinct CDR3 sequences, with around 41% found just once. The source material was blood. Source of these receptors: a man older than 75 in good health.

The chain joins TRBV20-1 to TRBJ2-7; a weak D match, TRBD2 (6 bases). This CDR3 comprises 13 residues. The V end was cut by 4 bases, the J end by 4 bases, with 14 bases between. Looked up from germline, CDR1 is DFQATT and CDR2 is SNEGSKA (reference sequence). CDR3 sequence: CSATGRTFYEQYF. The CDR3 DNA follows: TGCAGTGCTACCGGGAGAACCTTTTACGAGCAGTACTTC.

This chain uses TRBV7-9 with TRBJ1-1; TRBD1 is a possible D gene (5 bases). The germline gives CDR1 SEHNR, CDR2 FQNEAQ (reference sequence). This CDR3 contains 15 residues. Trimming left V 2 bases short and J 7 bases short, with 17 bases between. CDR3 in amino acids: CASSLTGRNNDEAFF. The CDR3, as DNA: TGTGCCAGCAGCTTAACGGGGCGGAATAATGATGAAGCTTTCTTT.

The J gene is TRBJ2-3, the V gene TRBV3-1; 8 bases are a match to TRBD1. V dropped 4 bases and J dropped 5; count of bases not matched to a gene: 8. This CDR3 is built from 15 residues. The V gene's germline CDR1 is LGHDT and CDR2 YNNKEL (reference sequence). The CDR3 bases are TGTGCCAGCAGCCGCGGGACAGGCGGGAAAGATACGCAGTATTTT. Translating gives CASSRGTGGKDTQYF.

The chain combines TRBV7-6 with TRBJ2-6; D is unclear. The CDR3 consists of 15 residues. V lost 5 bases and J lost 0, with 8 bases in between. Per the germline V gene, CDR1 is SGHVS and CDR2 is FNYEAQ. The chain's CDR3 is CASSRTSSGANVLTF. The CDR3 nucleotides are TGTGCCAGCAGCCGTACCTCCTCTGGGGCCAACGTCCTGACTTTC.

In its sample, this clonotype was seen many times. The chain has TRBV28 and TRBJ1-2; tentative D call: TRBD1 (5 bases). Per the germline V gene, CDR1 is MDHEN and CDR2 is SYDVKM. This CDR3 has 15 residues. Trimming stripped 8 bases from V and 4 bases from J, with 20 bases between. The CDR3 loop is CASRPGGVLGYGYTF. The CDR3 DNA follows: TGTGCCAGCCGGCCGGGGGGGGTATTGGGCTATGGCTACACCTTC.

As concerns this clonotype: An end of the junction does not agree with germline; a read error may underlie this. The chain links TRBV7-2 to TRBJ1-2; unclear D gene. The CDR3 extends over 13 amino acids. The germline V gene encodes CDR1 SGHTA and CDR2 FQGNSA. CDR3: CANSRGSTYGYTF. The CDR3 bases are TGTGCCAACAGCCGAGGGTCTACCTATGGCTACACCTTC.

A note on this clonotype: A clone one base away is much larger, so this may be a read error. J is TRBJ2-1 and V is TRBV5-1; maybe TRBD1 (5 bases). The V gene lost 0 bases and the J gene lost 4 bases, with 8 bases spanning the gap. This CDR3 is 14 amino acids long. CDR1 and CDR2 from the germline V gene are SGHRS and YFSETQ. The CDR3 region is CASSLGQKYNEQFF. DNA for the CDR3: TGCGCCAGCAGCTTGGGACAGAAATACAATGAGCAGTTCTTC.

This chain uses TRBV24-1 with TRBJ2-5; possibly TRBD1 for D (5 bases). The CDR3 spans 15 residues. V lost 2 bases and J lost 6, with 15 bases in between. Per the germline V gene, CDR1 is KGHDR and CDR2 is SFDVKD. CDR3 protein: CATSDYAEGVKTQYF. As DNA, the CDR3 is TGTGCCACCAGTGATTATGCTGAAGGGGTGAAGACCCAGTACTTC.

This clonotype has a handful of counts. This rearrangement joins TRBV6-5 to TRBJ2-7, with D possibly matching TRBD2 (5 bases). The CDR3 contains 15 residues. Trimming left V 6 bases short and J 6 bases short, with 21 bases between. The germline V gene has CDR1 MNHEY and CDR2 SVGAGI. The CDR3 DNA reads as TGTGCCAGCAGGATCGGACTTCCCGTCGAGGGCGAGCAGTACTTC. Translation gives CASRIGLPVEGEQYF.

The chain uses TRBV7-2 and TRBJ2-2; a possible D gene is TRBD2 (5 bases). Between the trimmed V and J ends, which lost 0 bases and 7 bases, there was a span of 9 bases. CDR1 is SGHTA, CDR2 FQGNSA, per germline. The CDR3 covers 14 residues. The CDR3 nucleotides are TGTGCCAGCAGCTTAGCGGGAGAGGTCGGGGAGCTGTTTTTT. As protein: CASSLAGEVGELFF.

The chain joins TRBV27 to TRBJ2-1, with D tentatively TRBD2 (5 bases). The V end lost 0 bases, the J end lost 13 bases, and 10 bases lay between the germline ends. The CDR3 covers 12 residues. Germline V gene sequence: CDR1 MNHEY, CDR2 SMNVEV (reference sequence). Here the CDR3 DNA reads TGTGCCAGCAGTTTATCGGGAGAGACCCAGTTCTTC. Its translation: CASSLSGETQFF.

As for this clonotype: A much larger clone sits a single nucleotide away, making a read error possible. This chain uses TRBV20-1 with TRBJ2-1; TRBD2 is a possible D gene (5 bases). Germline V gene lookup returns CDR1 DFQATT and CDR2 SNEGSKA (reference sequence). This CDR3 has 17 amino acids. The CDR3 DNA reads TGCAGTGCTAGAGATTATGGGCGGGCATCGCCCTACAATGGGCAGTTCTTC. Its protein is CSARDYGRASPYNGQFF.

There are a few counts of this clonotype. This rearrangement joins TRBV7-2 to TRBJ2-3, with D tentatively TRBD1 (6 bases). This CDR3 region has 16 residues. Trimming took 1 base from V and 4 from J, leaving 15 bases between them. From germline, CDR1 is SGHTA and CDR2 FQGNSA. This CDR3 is CASSLVGAGVADTQYF. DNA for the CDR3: TGTGCCAGCAGCTTAGTAGGCGCAGGGGTGGCAGATACGCAGTATTTT.

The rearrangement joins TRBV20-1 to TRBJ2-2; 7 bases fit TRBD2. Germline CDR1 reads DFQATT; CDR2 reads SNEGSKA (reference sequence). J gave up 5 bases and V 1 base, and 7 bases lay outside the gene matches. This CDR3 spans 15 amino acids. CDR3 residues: CSARVGGRWTGELFF. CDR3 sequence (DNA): TGCAGTGCTAGAGTCGGGGGGAGGTGGACCGGGGAGCTGTTTTTT.

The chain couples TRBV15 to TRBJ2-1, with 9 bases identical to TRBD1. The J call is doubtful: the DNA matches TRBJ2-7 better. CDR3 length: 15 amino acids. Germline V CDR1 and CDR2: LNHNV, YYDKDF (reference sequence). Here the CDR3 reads CATGVDRGSYNEQYF. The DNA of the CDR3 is TGTGCCACCGGGGTCGACAGGGGGTCGTACAATGAGCAGTACTTC.

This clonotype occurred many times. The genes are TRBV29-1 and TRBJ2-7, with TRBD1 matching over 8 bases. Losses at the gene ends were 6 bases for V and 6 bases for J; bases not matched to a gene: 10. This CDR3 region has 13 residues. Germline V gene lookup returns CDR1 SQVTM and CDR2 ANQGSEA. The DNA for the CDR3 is TGCAGCGTGGATACAAAAACAGGGGGCGAGCAGTACTTC. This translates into CSVDTKTGGEQYF.

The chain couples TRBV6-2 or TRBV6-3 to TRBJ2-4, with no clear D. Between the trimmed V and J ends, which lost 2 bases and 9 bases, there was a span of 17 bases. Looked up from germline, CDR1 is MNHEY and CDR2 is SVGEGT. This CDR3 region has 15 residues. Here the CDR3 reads CASSYSEQPRSIQYF. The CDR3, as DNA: TGTGCCAGCAGTTACAGTGAACAACCGAGGAGCATTCAGTACTTC.

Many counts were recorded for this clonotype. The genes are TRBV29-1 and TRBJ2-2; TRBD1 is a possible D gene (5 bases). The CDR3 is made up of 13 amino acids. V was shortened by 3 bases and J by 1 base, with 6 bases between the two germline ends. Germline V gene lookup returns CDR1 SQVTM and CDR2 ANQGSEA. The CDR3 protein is CSVDTGNTGELFF. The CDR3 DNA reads TGCAGCGTTGACACAGGGAACACCGGGGAGCTGTTTTTT.

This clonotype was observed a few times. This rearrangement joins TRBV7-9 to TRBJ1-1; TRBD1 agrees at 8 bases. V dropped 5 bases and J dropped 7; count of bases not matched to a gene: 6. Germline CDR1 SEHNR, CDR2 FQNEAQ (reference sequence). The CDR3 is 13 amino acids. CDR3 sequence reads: CASSLGTGSEAFF. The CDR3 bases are TGTGCCAGCAGCCTTGGGACAGGTAGTGAAGCTTTCTTT.

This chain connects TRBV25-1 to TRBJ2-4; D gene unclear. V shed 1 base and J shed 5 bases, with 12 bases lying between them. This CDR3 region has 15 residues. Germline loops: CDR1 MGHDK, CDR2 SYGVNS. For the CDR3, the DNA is TGTGCCAGCAGTGAATTAGCTGGTAGCCAAAACATTCAGTACTTC. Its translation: CASSELAGSQNIQYF.

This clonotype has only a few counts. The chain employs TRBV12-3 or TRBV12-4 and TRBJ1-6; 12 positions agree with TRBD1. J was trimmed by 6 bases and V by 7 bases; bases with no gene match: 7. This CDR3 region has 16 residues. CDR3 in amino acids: CASTRDRGQLNSPLHF. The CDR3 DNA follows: TGTGCCAGCACCAGGGACAGGGGGCAACTTAATTCACCCCTCCACTTT.

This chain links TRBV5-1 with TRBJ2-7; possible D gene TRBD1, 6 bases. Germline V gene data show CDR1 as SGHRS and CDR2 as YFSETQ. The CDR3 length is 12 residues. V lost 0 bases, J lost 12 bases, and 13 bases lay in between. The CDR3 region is CASSLEAGVAYF. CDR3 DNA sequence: TGCGCCAGCAGCTTGGAGGCAGGGGTCGCGTACTTC.

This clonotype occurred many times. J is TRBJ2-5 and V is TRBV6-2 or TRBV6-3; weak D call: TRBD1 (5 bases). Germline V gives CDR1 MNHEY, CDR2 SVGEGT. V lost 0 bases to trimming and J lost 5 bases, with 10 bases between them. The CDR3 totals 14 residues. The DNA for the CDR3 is TGTGCCAGCAGTTACTCGGGGCGGTCGGAGACCCAGTACTTC. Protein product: CASSYSGRSETQYF.

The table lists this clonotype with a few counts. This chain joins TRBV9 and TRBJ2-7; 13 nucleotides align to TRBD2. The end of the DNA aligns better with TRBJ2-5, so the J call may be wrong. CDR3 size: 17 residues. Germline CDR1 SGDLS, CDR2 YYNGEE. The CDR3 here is CASSAQGTSGMLETQYF. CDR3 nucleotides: TGTGCCAGCAGCGCCCAGGGGACTAGCGGGATGTTAGAGACCCAGTACTTC.

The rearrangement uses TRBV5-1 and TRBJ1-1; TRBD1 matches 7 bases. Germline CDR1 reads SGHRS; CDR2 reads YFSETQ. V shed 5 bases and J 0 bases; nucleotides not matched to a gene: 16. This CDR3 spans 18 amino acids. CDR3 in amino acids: CASSPSLGEQGMNTEAFF. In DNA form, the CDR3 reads TGCGCCAGCAGTCCTTCCCTTGGGGAACAGGGGATGAACACTGAAGCTTTCTTT.

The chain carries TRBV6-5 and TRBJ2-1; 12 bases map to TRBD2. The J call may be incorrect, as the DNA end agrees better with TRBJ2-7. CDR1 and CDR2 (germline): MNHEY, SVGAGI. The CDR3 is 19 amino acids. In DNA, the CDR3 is TGTGCCAGCAGTTACTTTTTTAAGTCTAGCGGGGGGGCCTACAATGAGCAGTACTTC. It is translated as CASSYFFKSSGGAYNEQYF.

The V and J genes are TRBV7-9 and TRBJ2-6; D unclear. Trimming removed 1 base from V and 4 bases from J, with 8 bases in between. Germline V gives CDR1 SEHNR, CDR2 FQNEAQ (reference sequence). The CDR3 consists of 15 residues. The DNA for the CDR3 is TGTGCCAGCAGCTTAGAGGGTACAGGGGCCAACGTCCTGACTTTC. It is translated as CASSLEGTGANVLTF.

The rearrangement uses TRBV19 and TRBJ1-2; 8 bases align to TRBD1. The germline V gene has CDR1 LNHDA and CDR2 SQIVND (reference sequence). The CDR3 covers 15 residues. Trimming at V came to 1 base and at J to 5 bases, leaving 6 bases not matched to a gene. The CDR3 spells CASSIAPDRGYGYTF. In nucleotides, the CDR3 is TGTGCCAGTAGTATAGCCCCAGACAGGGGTTATGGCTACACCTTC. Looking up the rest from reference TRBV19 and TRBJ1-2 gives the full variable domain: DGGITQSPKYLFRKEGQNVTLSCEQNLNHDAMYWYRQDPGQGLRLIYYSQIVNDFQKGDIAEGYSVSREKKESFPLTVTSAQKNPTAFYLCASSIAPDRGYGYTFGSGTRLTVV.

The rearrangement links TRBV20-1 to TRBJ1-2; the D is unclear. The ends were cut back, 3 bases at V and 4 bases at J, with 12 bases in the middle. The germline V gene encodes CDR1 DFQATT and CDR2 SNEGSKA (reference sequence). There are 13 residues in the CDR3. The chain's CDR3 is CSARVTNPYGYTF. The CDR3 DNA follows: TGCAGTGCTAGGGTGACGAACCCCTATGGCTACACCTTC.

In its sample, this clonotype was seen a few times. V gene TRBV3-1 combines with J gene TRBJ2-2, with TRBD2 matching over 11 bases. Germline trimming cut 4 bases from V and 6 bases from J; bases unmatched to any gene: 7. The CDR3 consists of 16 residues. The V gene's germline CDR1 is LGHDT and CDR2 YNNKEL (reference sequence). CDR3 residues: CASSRPTSGDSGELFF. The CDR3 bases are TGTGCCAGCAGCCGACCGACTAGCGGGGACTCCGGGGAGCTGTTTTTT.

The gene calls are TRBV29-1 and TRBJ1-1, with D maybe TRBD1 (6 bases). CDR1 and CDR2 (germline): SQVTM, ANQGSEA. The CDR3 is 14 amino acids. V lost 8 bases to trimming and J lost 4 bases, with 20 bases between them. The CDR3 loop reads CSSKPSQGPTEAFF. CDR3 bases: TGCAGCTCAAAACCTTCACAGGGCCCCACTGAAGCTTTCTTT. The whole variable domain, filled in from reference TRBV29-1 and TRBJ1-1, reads SAVISQKPSRDICQRGTSLTIQCQVDSQVTMMFWYRQQPGQSLTLIATANQGSEATYESGFVIDKFPISRPNLTFSTLTVSNMSPEDSSIYLCSSKPSQGPTEAFFGQGTRLTVV.

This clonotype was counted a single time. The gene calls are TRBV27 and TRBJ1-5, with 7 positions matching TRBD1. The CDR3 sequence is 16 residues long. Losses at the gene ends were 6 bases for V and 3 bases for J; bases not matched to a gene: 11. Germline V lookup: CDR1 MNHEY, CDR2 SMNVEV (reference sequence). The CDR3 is CASSPFLGQNNQPQHF. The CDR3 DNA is TGTGCCAGCAGCCCCTTTCTGGGACAGAACAATCAGCCCCAGCATTTT.